Shown below are 31 T cell receptor beta chains from a single sample sequenced in a study of T cell responses to AZD1222 COVID-19 vaccine (dated by TCRdb to the early 2020s). The sample's time point label, decoded: about 28 days (+/-7) after the second vaccine dose. To prepare the library, the immunoSEQ multiplex PCR assay was applied. In its TCRdb copy, this immuneACCESS table keeps in-frame sequences only and misses some clones. Where compared with another copy, unresolved V genes explain less than half of these, and the others have no known cause. The table for this sample lists roughly 100,000 clones; about nine tenths of them were counted only once. The top ten clonotypes cover 6.5% to 10% of the sample. The sample here was peripheral blood, taken 28 days after the second AZD1222 dose. These receptors originate from an adult who received the AZD1222 COVID-19 vaccine.

The chain couples TRBV10-3 to TRBJ1-5; no clear D. The V end lost 4 bases, the J end lost 8 bases, and 12 bases lay between the germline ends. This CDR3 is 13 amino acids long. From germline, CDR1 is ENHRY and CDR2 SYGVKD. The CDR3 loop reads CAISAARFEPQHF. CDR3 in DNA: TGTGCCATCAGTGCCGCGAGATTCGAGCCCCAGCATTTT.

This chain uses TRBV14 with TRBJ1-3; D unclear. The V end lost 2 bases, the J end lost 9 bases, and 17 bases lay between the germline ends. This CDR3 contains 15 residues. CDR1 and CDR2 (germline): SGHDN, FVKESK. The CDR3 loop is CASSQKAGYLGTIYF. The CDR3, as DNA: TGTGCCAGCAGCCAAAAAGCGGGCTATTTGGGCACCATATATTTT.

The chain uses TRBV6-2 or TRBV6-3 and TRBJ1-1; 9 positions agree with TRBD1. Germline assignment: CDR1 MNHEY and CDR2 SVGEGT. V lost 4 bases and J lost 5; bases outside the gene matches: 8. This CDR3 comprises 15 residues. CDR3 residues: CASSFLRDRATEAFF. The CDR3 DNA reads TGTGCCAGCAGTTTTCTCCGGGACAGGGCAACTGAAGCTTTCTTT.

The chain has TRBV2 and TRBJ2-7; 9 bases agree with TRBD1. Trimming removed 4 bases from V and 2 bases from J; junction bases left unmatched: 6. The germline V gene encodes CDR1 SNHLY and CDR2 FYNNEI. The CDR3 runs to 15 residues. CDR3 amino acids: CASSASGTGTYEQYF. CDR3 nucleotides: TGTGCCAGCAGTGCCTCCGGGACAGGGACCTACGAGCAGTACTTC.

The V and J genes are TRBV5-1 and TRBJ2-7; D not resolved. V lost 0 bases and J 4 bases, leaving 11 bases between the germline ends. In germline, CDR1 is SGHRS, CDR2 YFSETQ. The CDR3 spans 14 residues. CDR3 loop: CASSLAVGFYEQYF. CDR3 bases: TGCGCCAGCAGCTTGGCGGTAGGCTTTTACGAGCAGTACTTC.

This chain links TRBV21-1 with TRBJ2-7; no DNA check was done on the table's D call, TRBD1. TRBV21-1 is described as a pseudogene. This CDR3 comprises 19 residues. The CDR3 protein is CASSKRRIQDSAKPYEQYF. The CDR3 coding sequence is TGTGCCAGCAGCAAAAGGAGAATCCAGGACAGCGCCAAACCCTACGAGCAGTACTTC.

The V and J genes are TRBV10-3 and TRBJ2-5, with 11 bases lining up with TRBD2. The CDR3 contains 13 residues. V dropped 8 bases and J dropped 4; count of bases not matched to a gene: 3. Germline V gene sequence: CDR1 ENHRY, CDR2 SYGVKD. The CDR3 DNA reads TGTGCCATCCAGCTAGCGGGAGGAGAGACCCAGTACTTC. Protein product: CAIQLAGGETQYF.

V usage is TRBV9 and J usage is TRBJ2-2; 8 nucleotides line up with TRBD2. The CDR3 sequence is 17 residues long. CDR1 and CDR2 from the germline V gene are SGDLS and YYNGEE. Losses at the gene ends were 2 bases for V and 1 base for J; bases not matched to a gene: 7. CDR3 in DNA: TGTGCCAGCAGCGTTAACCTCCTAGCGGGGAACACCGGGGAGCTGTTTTTT. Protein: CASSVNLLAGNTGELFF.

The chain uses TRBV28 and TRBJ2-1; D ambiguous. V lost 5 bases to trimming and J lost 9 bases, with 14 bases between them. CDR1 is MDHEN and CDR2 is SYDVKM in the germline V gene. The CDR3 runs 13 residues. The CDR3 coding sequence is TGTGCCAGCAGTCTACTGATCCGCGGTGAGCAGTTCTTC. Translated: CASSLLIRGEQFF.

The chain is built from TRBV2 and TRBJ2-7; TRBD1 is a possible D gene (5 bases). The CDR3 spans 14 residues. The germline V and J ends were trimmed by 5 bases and 2 bases, with 13 bases remaining between them. The germline V gene encodes CDR1 SNHLY and CDR2 FYNNEI. This chain's CDR3 is CASSYRPGPYEQYF. CDR3 nucleotide sequence: TGTGCCAGCAGTTACAGGCCCGGGCCCTACGAGCAGTACTTC.

The chain joins TRBV7-3 to TRBJ1-3; no reliable D call. Germline CDR1 is SGHTA and CDR2 is FQGTGA. This CDR3 spans 13 amino acids. Trimming shortened V by 2 bases and J by 0 bases, and 2 bases separated the two germline ends. CDR3 sequence (DNA): TGTGCCAGCAGCTTATTCTCTGGAAACACCATATATTTT. Translating it yields CASSLFSGNTIYF.

CDR3 protein: CATSRDPVYEETQYF. In DNA, the CDR3 is TGTGCCACCAGCAGAGATCCGGTGTACGAAGAGACCCAGTACTTC. The rearrangement uses TRBV15 and TRBJ2-5; D is uncertain. Trimming pared 0 bases from V and 3 bases from J, leaving 11 bases between. This CDR3 comprises 15 residues. Germline CDR1 LNHNV, CDR2 YYDKDF (reference sequence).

This chain uses TRBV5-4 with TRBJ1-2, with TRBD1 matching over 10 bases. The V gene's germline CDR1 is SGHNT and CDR2 YYREEE (reference sequence). Germline trimming cut 4 bases from V and 8 bases from J; bases unmatched to any gene: 17. This CDR3 spans 17 amino acids. This CDR3 reads CASSGVGQGTLRRGYTF. Here the CDR3 DNA reads TGTGCCAGCAGCGGAGTGGGACAGGGGACCCTCCGGCGCGGCTACACCTTC.

V usage is TRBV9 and J usage is TRBJ2-2; either TRBD1 or TRBD2 may fit D (6 bases each). The CDR3 consists of 17 residues. Germline assignment: CDR1 SGDLS and CDR2 YYNGEE. V lost 2 bases, J lost 0 bases, and 14 bases lay in between. CDR3 sequence: CASSVATGATNTGELFF. The CDR3 DNA reads as TGTGCCAGCAGCGTGGCCACGGGGGCTACGAACACCGGGGAGCTGTTTTTT.

The chain recombines TRBV7-3 with TRBJ2-7; TRBD2 aligns across 10 bases. The CDR3 runs 17 residues. V dropped 3 bases and J dropped 2; count of bases not matched to a gene: 10. Per germline, CDR1 SGHTA and CDR2 FQGTGA. The chain's CDR3 is CASSFALAGGGAYEQYF. CDR3 sequence (DNA): TGTGCCAGCAGCTTTGCGTTAGCGGGAGGAGGGGCCTACGAGCAGTACTTC.

This clone was counted once. The chain is built from TRBV2 and TRBJ1-5, with a tentative D call TRBD1 (6 bases). V lost 4 bases and J lost 8, with 15 bases in between. The germline CDR1 and CDR2 sequences are SNHLY and FYNNEI. This CDR3 contains 14 residues. As DNA, the CDR3 is TGTGCCAGCAGTGCCGGGACAATGGTTGAGCCCCAGCATTTT. The encoded protein is CASSAGTMVEPQHF. Together with reference TRBV2 and TRBJ1-5, the CDR3 gives the full variable domain: EPEVTQTPSHQVTQMGQEVILRCVPISNHLYFYWYRQILGQKVEFLVSFYNNEISEKSEIFDDQFSVERPDGSNFTLKIRSTKLEDSAMYFCASSAGTMVEPQHFGDGTRLSIL.

V is TRBV6-1 and J is TRBJ2-2; 9 bases agree with TRBD2. CDR1 is MNHNS, CDR2 SASEGT, per germline. Germline trimming cut 2 bases from V and 2 bases from J; bases unmatched to any gene: 6. The CDR3 consists of 17 residues. CDR3 sequence reads: CASSEMGLAINTGELFF. Here the CDR3 DNA reads TGTGCCAGCAGTGAAATGGGACTAGCTATAAACACCGGGGAGCTGTTTTTT.

The V call is TRBV28, the J call TRBJ1-1, with no clear D. Trimming took off 6 bases at V and 8 bases at J, with 7 bases between the two ends. This CDR3 region has 10 residues. Germline V gene lookup returns CDR1 MDHEN and CDR2 SYDVKM. The chain's CDR3 is CASSTGEAFF. The CDR3 DNA sequence: TGTGCCAGCAGCACCGGGGAAGCTTTCTTT.

The rearrangement uses TRBV11-2 and TRBJ1-6; D not resolved. Between the trimmed V and J ends, which lost 7 bases and 0 bases, there was a span of 10 bases. The CDR3 is 15 amino acids. Germline V gene sequence: CDR1 SGHAT, CDR2 FQNNGV. The CDR3 DNA reads as TGTGCCAGCACGCCGCTTAGCTCCTATAATTCACCCCTCCACTTT. Its protein product is CASTPLSSYNSPLHF. The variable domain in full, with the rest retrieved from reference TRBV11-2 and TRBJ1-6, is EAGVAQSPRYKIIEKRQSVAFWCNPISGHATLYWYQQILGQGPKLLIQFQNNGVVDDSQLPKDRFSAERLKGVDSTLKIQPAKLEDSAVYLCASTPLSSYNSPLHFGNGTRLTVT.

The V call is TRBV7-6, the J call TRBJ2-7, with TRBD2 matching 14 bases. The CDR3 is 16 amino acids. J gave up 6 bases and V 0 bases, and 4 bases lay outside the gene matches. Germline V gene data show CDR1 as SGHVS and CDR2 as FNYEAQ. The CDR3 coding sequence is TGTGCCAGCAGCTTAGCCCCGACTAGCGGGAGGGCCGAGCAGTACTTC. Its translation: CASSLAPTSGRAEQYF.

The CDR3 DNA is TGCGCCAGCAGTGAAAGAGGGACAGAATCTAATTCACCCCTCCACTTT. Amino acid sequence: CASSERGTESNSPLHF. This chain links TRBV10-1 with TRBJ1-6; 7 bases line up with TRBD1. CDR1 is WNHNN and CDR2 is SYGVQD in the germline V gene (reference sequence). CDR3 length: 16 amino acids. Losses at the gene ends were 3 bases for V and 6 bases for J; bases not matched to a gene: 8.

V gene TRBV29-1 combines with J gene TRBJ1-1; the D is unclear. Germline CDR1 reads SQVTM; CDR2 reads ANQGSEA. The V end lost 3 bases, the J end lost 5 bases, and 16 bases lay between the germline ends. This CDR3 has 14 residues. CDR3 region: CSVDRGVIRTEAFF. In nucleotides, the CDR3 is TGCAGCGTTGACCGAGGAGTCATTCGGACTGAAGCTTTCTTT.

V gene TRBV27 combines with J gene TRBJ1-4; no reliable D call. Germline CDR1 is MNHEY and CDR2 is SMNVEV (reference sequence). CDR3 size: 13 residues. The V end lost 5 bases, the J end lost 9 bases, and 13 bases lay between the germline ends. CDR3: CASSPAPKQKLFF. The CDR3 nucleotides are TGTGCCAGCAGTCCCGCTCCAAAGCAAAAACTGTTTTTT.

This chain links TRBV6-1 with TRBJ2-3; D not resolved. The germline V gene encodes CDR1 MNHNS and CDR2 SASEGT. The CDR3 sequence is 15 residues long. V was trimmed by 0 bases and J by 1 base, leaving 8 bases between them. CDR3 in amino acids: CASSEAILGTDTQYF. The CDR3, as DNA: TGTGCCAGCAGTGAAGCCATCCTTGGCACAGATACGCAGTATTTT.

The rearrangement uses TRBV28 and TRBJ2-3, with D hard to call. V gave up 2 bases and J gave up 6 bases, with 6 bases separating them. The CDR3 loop spans 12 amino acids. The germline gives CDR1 MDHEN, CDR2 SYDVKM. The CDR3 region has the DNA TGTGCCAGCAGTTTAAATTCCGATACGCAGTATTTT. Protein: CASSLNSDTQYF.

The chain uses TRBV18 and TRBJ1-1, with D uncertain. The length of the CDR3 is 14 residues. CDR1 and CDR2 (germline): KGHSH, LQKENI. Trimming cost V 4 bases and J 4 bases, with 13 bases left between them. This CDR3 reads CASSLTASSTEAFF. CDR3 DNA: TGTGCCAGCTCACTAACCGCCTCGAGCACTGAAGCTTTCTTT.

The chain links TRBV28 to TRBJ1-4; no firm D call. Trimming cost V 6 bases and J 0 bases, with 17 bases left between them. CDR3 size: 17 residues. Germline values: CDR1 MDHEN, CDR2 SYDVKM. For the CDR3, the DNA is TGTGCCAGCAGATCCCCGACGGGCTACTCAACTAATGAAAAACTGTTTTTT. It yields the protein CASRSPTGYSTNEKLFF.

The chain uses TRBV19 and TRBJ2-3; D perhaps matches TRBD2 (6 bases). In germline, CDR1 is LNHDA, CDR2 SQIVND (reference sequence). The CDR3 contains 15 residues. V lost 1 base and J lost 4, with 12 bases in between. CDR3 sequence: CASSIGPGEPDTQYF. Here the CDR3 DNA reads TGTGCCAGTAGTATAGGTCCGGGAGAACCAGATACGCAGTATTTT.

The rearrangement uses TRBV4-3 and TRBJ2-3; perhaps TRBD2 as D (7 bases). The CDR3 loop spans 16 amino acids. Trimming removed 0 bases at V and 5 bases at J, with 15 bases between. CDR1 is LGHNA, CDR2 YSLEER, per germline. The CDR3 loop reads CASSQDGRGQRDTQYF. The CDR3 DNA follows: TGCGCCAGCAGCCAAGATGGGCGGGGGCAACGAGATACGCAGTATTTT.

This chain uses TRBV19 with TRBJ2-2; TRBD2 aligns across 14 bases. CDR3 length: 17 residues. Germline V gives CDR1 LNHDA, CDR2 SQIVND (reference sequence). Trimming removed 6 bases from V and 2 bases from J; junction bases left unmatched: 5. CDR3 amino acids: CASRGLAGAGNTGELFF. As DNA, the CDR3 is TGTGCCAGTAGGGGACTAGCGGGAGCGGGTAACACCGGGGAGCTGTTTTTT.

This chain connects TRBV2 to TRBJ2-2, with a possible D match to TRBD2 (5 bases). With 3 bases removed from V and 5 bases from J, the gap between germline ends came to 13 bases. Germline values: CDR1 SNHLY, CDR2 FYNNEI. CDR3 length equals 15 residues. The CDR3 DNA reads TGTGCCAGCAGTGAGCAAACTAGAGGGACCGGGGAGCTGTTTTTT. Protein product: CASSEQTRGTGELFF.